In its sample, the clone carrying this T cell receptor beta chain was seen many times. The antigen is undetermined. TCRdb re-derived calls from the reads in MiXCR, one entry per CDR3 protein. The sample has about 260,000 distinct CDR3 sequences; around 8.7% are singletons. This record belongs to a study of T cell repertoires in cytomegalovirus infection. Across the whole study: CMV infection plus the matching HLA type was flagged by public TCR beta signatures.

Overall study findings and caveats: Using cumulative public TCR beta family frequency, the authors identified those who carried CMV together with the relevant HLA. The ex vivo response was dominated by HLA-C-restricted CMV-specific TCR beta clonotypes.

The sequenced sample was PBMCs. The TCR originated in a human donor in good health (CMV status not recorded). Some clones in this sample may be carry-over from other donors' samples.

The CDR3 DNA reads TGTGCCAGCAGCCTCCGGGACAGGGGTGCAACTAATGAAAAACTGTTTTTT. Its translation: CASSLRDRGATNEKLFF. The rearrangement links TRBV7-2 to TRBJ1-4; 10 bases are shared with TRBD1. In germline, CDR1 is SGHTA, CDR2 FQGNSA. Trimming took 5 bases from V and 0 from J; bases not matched to a gene: 6. The CDR3 has 17 amino acids.